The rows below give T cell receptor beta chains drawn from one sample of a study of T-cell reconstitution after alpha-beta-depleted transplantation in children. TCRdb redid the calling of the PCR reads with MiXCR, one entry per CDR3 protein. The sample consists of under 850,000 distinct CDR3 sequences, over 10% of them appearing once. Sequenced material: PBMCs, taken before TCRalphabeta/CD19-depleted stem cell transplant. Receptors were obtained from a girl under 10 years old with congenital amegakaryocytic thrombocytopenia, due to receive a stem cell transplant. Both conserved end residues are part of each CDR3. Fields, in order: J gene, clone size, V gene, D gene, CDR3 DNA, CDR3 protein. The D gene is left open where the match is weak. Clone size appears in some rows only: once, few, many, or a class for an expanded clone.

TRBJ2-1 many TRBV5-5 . TGTGCCAGCAGCTTGCTGTCCGGGGACGGTGAGCAGTTCTTC CASSLLSGDGEQFF
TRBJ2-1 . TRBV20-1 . TGCAGTGCTAGTTGGGGAAAACACAATGAGCAGTTCTTC CSASWGKHNEQFF
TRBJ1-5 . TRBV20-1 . TGCAGTGCTCAGCACCCCGGACAGATTAATCAGCCCCAGCATTTT CSAQHPGQINQPQHF
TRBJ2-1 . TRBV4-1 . TGCGCCAGCAGCCAAGCGGGGAAGGGGCAGTTCTTC CASSQAGKGQFF
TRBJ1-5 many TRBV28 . TGTGCCAGCAAGGGGGGGATCGGGCCCCAGCATTTT CASKGGIGPQHF
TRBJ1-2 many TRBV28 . TGTGCCAGCAGTTCCCCGAATGGGGTCGACAACTATGGCTACACCTTC CASSSPNGVDNYGYTF
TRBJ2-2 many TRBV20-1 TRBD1 TGCACCCCCCCCGACAGGGGGTACACCGGGGAGCTGTTTTTT CTPPDRGYTGELFF
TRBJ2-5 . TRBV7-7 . TGTGCCAGCAGCTTCCAATTCTCCTTAGCTAATCAAGAGACCCAGTACTTC CASSFQFSLANQETQYF
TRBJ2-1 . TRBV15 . TGTGCCACCAGCAGAGGAATCAGCGAGCCAGGGGAAGGTTCCTACAATGAGCAGTTCTTC CATSRGISEPGEGSYNEQFF
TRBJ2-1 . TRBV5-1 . TGCGCCAGCAGCTTGGAAGGGACTGCCCACAATGAGCAGTTCTTC CASSLEGTAHNEQFF
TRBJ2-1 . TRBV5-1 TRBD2 TGCGCCAGCAGCTTGGTGGGCGGGAGTTCCCACAATGAGCAGTTCTTC CASSLVGGSSHNEQFF
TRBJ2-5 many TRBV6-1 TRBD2 TGTGCCAGCAGCCAGAGGCTAGCGGGAGCACAAGAGACCCAGTACTTC CASSQRLAGAQETQYF
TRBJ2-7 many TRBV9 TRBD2 TGTGCCAGCAGCGTAGATCCAGCGGGAGCACGAGAGCAGTACTTC CASSVDPAGAREQYF
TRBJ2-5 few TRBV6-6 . TGTGCCAGCAGTTCCGGGGCCCTTGGGACCCAGTACTTC CASSSGALGTQYF
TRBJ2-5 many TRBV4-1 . TGCGCCAGCAGCCGGGGTGGACTAACCAAAGAGACCCAGTACTTC CASSRGGLTKETQYF
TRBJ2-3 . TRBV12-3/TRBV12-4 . TGTGCCAGCAGTGGCGCTGACAGGCTCACAGATACGCAGTATTTT CASSGADRLTDTQYF
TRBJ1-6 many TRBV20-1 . TGCAGTGCTAGAGGGTTCGGACCCCTCCACTTT CSARGFGPLHF
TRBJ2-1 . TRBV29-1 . TGCAGCGTTAACAGGCGCCGAGGACCCCATTCCTACAATGAGCAGTTCTTC CSVNRRRGPHSYNEQFF
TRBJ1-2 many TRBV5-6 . TGTGCCAGCAGCTTAACTGGCTACACCTTC CASSLTGYTF
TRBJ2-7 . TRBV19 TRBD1 TGTGCCAGTAGTATGTCGACAGGGGGCTTCGCCTACGAGCAGTACTTC CASSMSTGGFAYEQYF
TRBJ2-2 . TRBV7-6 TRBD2 TGTGCCAGCAGCTTAGTATCCCGACTAGCGGGGGTTAAAACGCCCGGGGAGCTGTTTTTT CASSLVSRLAGVKTPGELFF
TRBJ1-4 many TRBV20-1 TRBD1 TGCAGTGCAAAGCCGGGACAGGCGCCAGAAAAACTGTTTTTT CSAKPGQAPEKLFF
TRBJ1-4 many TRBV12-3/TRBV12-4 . TGTGCCAGCAGCTCCCTTTTAGGGACATCTAATGAAAAACTGTTTTTT CASSSLLGTSNEKLFF
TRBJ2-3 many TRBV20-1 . TGCAGTGCTAGAGATATAGGACGAGATACGCAGTATTTT CSARDIGRDTQYF
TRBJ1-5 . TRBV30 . TGTGCCTGGAGTGTACAAAAATCCCGCAATCAGCCCCAGCATTTT CAWSVQKSRNQPQHF
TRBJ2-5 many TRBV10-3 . TGTGCCATCAGTGAGGCAAGGGGAATCGGAGAGACCCAGTACTTC CAISEARGIGETQYF
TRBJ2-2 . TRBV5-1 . TGCGCCAGCAGCCTAGGGACTTTCCAGAGGGAGCTGTTTTTT CASSLGTFQRELFF
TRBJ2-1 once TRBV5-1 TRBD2 TGCGCCAGCAGCTTGGGCGGGAGGGCTAATGAGCAGTTCTTC CASSLGGRANEQFF
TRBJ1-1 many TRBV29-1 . TGCAGCGGTTCCTTGGGGGGGGACACTGAAGCTTTCTTT CSGSLGGDTEAFF
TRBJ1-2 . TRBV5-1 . TGCGCCAGCAGCTTGGGTTGGACAGACGATGACTACACCTTC CASSLGWTDDDYTF
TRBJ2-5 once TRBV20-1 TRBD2 TGCAGTGCCCCCCGGACTAGCGTCCAAGAGAACCAGTACTTC CSAPRTSVQENQYF
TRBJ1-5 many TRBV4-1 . TGCGCCAGCAGCCAGGATGAGGGCCGACCCGGCAATCAGCCCCAGCATTTT CASSQDEGRPGNQPQHF
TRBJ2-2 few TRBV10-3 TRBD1 TGTGCCATCAGTGACATCGGACAGGAGAGCACCGGGGAGCTGTTTTTT CAISDIGQESTGELFF
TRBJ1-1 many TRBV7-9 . TGTGCCAGCAGCTCCAGGGCGGAAGCTTTCTTT CASSSRAEAFF
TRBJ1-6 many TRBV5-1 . TGCGCCAGCAGCTCCACGGGGGACCCCCTCCACTTT CASSSTGDPLHF
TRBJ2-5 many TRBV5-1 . TGCGCCAGCAGCGAATTAGGGCAAGAGACCCAGTACTTC CASSELGQETQYF
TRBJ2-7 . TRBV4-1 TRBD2 TGCGCCAGCAGCCAAGTGGCCGGGACTAATCTCGAGCAGTACTTC CASSQVAGTNLEQYF
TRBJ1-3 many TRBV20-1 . TGCAGTGCTAGAGAGAAGGGCCAAGGAAACACCATATATTTT CSAREKGQGNTIYF
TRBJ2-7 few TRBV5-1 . TGCGCCAGCAGCGGAAATTCCGGGCCACCCTACGAGCAGTACTTC CASSGNSGPPYEQYF
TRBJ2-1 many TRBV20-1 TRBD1 TGCAGTGCTACGAGCCGGGACAGGTACAATGAGCAGTTCTTC CSATSRDRYNEQFF
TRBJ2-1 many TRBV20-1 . TGCAGTGCTAGCGGGAGACGCTCCTACAATGAGCAGTTCTTC CSASGRRSYNEQFF
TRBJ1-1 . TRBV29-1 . TGCAGCGTTGGGGGGGTTCGGGAGGCGAGGGGCCGGAACACTGAAGCTTTCTTT CSVGGVREARGRNTEAFF